These 5 T cell receptor beta chains were sequenced from one sample in a study of OX40 agonist ivuxolimab in advanced cancers. The repertoire was sequenced with immunoSEQ multiplex PCR; TCRdb's copy has only in-frame clones and lacks some. The table lists roughly 50,000 clones, around 93% of them singletons. The specimen was CD4+ or CD8+ T cells sorted from blood, collected in a trial of the OX40 agonist ivuxolimab. The receptors here all came from an adult with an advanced solid tumor such as melanoma, head and neck, liver or kidney cancer.

This chain connects TRBV4-1 to TRBJ2-3, with 7 bases identical to TRBD2. V dropped 1 base and J dropped 4; count of bases not matched to a gene: 11. CDR1 and CDR2 from the germline V gene are MGHRA and YSYEKL. There are 17 residues in the CDR3. CDR3 in amino acids: CASSQVGSGPSADTQYF. CDR3 DNA: TGCGCCAGCAGCCAAGTAGGTAGCGGGCCCTCGGCAGATACGCAGTATTTT.

The chain has TRBV28 and TRBJ2-7, with TRBD1 matching over 8 bases. Unmatched junction bases numbered 7, after V lost 7 bases and J lost 2 bases. There are 14 residues in the CDR3. Germline V gives CDR1 MDHEN, CDR2 SYDVKM. The CDR3 protein is CASTSGTGAYEQYF. For the CDR3, the DNA is TGTGCCAGCACCTCGGGGACAGGCGCCTACGAGCAGTACTTC.

The gene calls are TRBV27 and TRBJ1-5; 9 bases map to TRBD1. The CDR3 is made up of 14 amino acids. V shed 6 bases and J 7 bases; nucleotides not matched to a gene: 7. Germline V gives CDR1 MNHEY, CDR2 SMNVEV (reference sequence). CDR3 sequence reads: CASSLQGAGQPQHF. The DNA for the CDR3 is TGTGCCAGCAGCCTACAGGGGGCAGGCCAGCCCCAGCATTTT.

This clone was counted once. The rearrangement links TRBV29-1 to TRBJ2-7; TRBD2 matches at 14 bases. The CDR3 consists of 14 residues. Germline CDR1 is SQVTM and CDR2 is ANQGSEA. The ends lost 6 bases at V and 3 bases at J; junction bases unmatched: 4. DNA of the CDR3: TGCAGCGTCACGGGACTAGCGGGAGACTACGAGCAGTACTTC. Protein: CSVTGLAGDYEQYF.

This rearrangement joins TRBV30 to TRBJ2-6; 10 bases map to TRBD1. Germline V CDR1 and CDR2: GTSNPN, SVGIG (reference sequence). This CDR3 is 17 amino acids long. The trim removed 3 bases at V and 0 bases at J, leaving 5 bases unmatched. The CDR3 spells CAWSQGQGISGANVLTF. The CDR3 DNA is TGTGCCTGGAGCCAGGGACAGGGGATCTCTGGGGCCAACGTCCTGACTTTC. The whole variable domain, filled in from reference TRBV30 and TRBJ2-6, reads SQTIHQWPATLVQPVGSPLSLECTVEGTSNPNLYWYRQAAGRGLQLLFYSVGIGQISSEVPQNLSASRPQDRQFILSSKKLLLSDSGFYLCAWSQGQGISGANVLTFGAGSRLTVL.